The rows below give T cell receptor beta chains drawn from one sample of a study of blood T cell repertoires in COVID-19. Sequenced by immunoSEQ multiplex PCR; TCRdb stores in-frame clones only, minus some. The sample has roughly 160,000 clones, 82% seen once. The sample was peripheral blood. The receptors stem from a woman of 80 years or more with active or convalescent COVID-19. CDR3s include the opening cysteine and the closing phenylalanine or tryptophan. The D gene is left open where the match is weak. Clone size is not always given. Where it is, it says once, few, many or a class for expanded clones.

d_call: .; clone_size: .; v_call: TRBV7-8; j_call: TRBJ2-3; cdr3_length: 14; cdr3_aa: CASSLWTGTDTQYF; cdr3_nt: TGTGCCAGCAGCTTGTGGACAGGCACAGATACGCAGTATTTT
d_call: TRBD1; clone_size: .; v_call: TRBV5-1; j_call: TRBJ2-7; cdr3_length: 16; cdr3_aa: CASSLETGAISYEQYF; cdr3_nt: TGCGCCAGCAGCTTGGAGACAGGGGCGATCTCCTACGAGCAGTACTTC
d_call: TRBD2; clone_size: .; v_call: TRBV10-3; j_call: TRBJ2-2; cdr3_length: 12; cdr3_aa: CAMAGVTGELFF; cdr3_nt: TGTGCCATGGCGGGGGTAACCGGGGAGCTGTTTTTT
d_call: TRBD1; clone_size: .; v_call: TRBV6-2/TRBV6-3; j_call: TRBJ1-1; cdr3_length: 15; cdr3_aa: CASSLRTGEVTEAFF; cdr3_nt: TGTGCCAGCAGTTTACGGACAGGGGAGGTTACTGAAGCTTTCTTT
d_call: .; clone_size: .; v_call: TRBV12-3/TRBV12-4; j_call: TRBJ1-1; cdr3_length: 13; cdr3_aa: CASSLLGGTEAFF; cdr3_nt: TGTGCCAGCAGCCTCCTAGGCGGCACTGAAGCTTTCTTT
d_call: TRBD1; clone_size: .; v_call: TRBV19; j_call: TRBJ2-4; cdr3_length: 17; cdr3_aa: CASSRQGAVGTKNIQYF; cdr3_nt: TGTGCCAGTAGTAGACAGGGGGCAGTCGGGACCAAAAACATTCAGTACTTC
d_call: TRBD2; clone_size: .; v_call: TRBV10-1; j_call: TRBJ2-1; cdr3_length: 15; cdr3_aa: CASSNSGRGYNEQFF; cdr3_nt: TGCGCCAGCAGTAATAGCGGGAGGGGCTACAATGAGCAGTTCTTC
d_call: TRBD2; clone_size: .; v_call: TRBV7-3; j_call: TRBJ2-1; cdr3_length: 12; cdr3_aa: CASSSREGEQFF; cdr3_nt: TGTGCCAGCAGCTCCCGGGAGGGCGAGCAGTTCTTC
d_call: TRBD1; clone_size: few; v_call: TRBV5-1; j_call: TRBJ2-7; cdr3_length: 15; cdr3_aa: CASSRSGQGTYEQYF; cdr3_nt: TGCGCCAGCAGCCGGTCGGGACAGGGGACCTACGAGCAGTACTTC
d_call: .; clone_size: .; v_call: TRBV11-2; j_call: TRBJ2-7; cdr3_length: 15; cdr3_aa: CASSPAGALSYEQYF; cdr3_nt: TGTGCCAGCAGCCCCGCTGGGGCATTGTCCTACGAGCAGTACTTC
d_call: .; clone_size: once; v_call: TRBV28; j_call: TRBJ2-6; cdr3_length: 16; cdr3_aa: CASSLWSVPGANVLTF; cdr3_nt: TGTGCCAGCAGTTTATGGTCAGTCCCTGGGGCCAACGTCCTGACTTTC
d_call: TRBD2; clone_size: .; v_call: TRBV11-2; j_call: TRBJ2-4; cdr3_length: 14; cdr3_aa: CASSLQLAEGIQYF; cdr3_nt: TGTGCCAGCAGCTTACAACTAGCGGAGGGCATTCAGTACTTC
d_call: TRBD2; clone_size: once; v_call: TRBV2; j_call: TRBJ2-7; cdr3_length: 14; cdr3_aa: CASSEREGYYEQYF; cdr3_nt: TGTGCCAGCAGTGAACGGGAGGGCTACTACGAGCAGTACTTC
d_call: .; clone_size: .; v_call: TRBV19; j_call: TRBJ2-3; cdr3_length: 13; cdr3_aa: CASSNTRGDTQYF; cdr3_nt: TGTGCCAGTAGTAACACCAGGGGAGATACGCAGTATTTT
d_call: .; clone_size: .; v_call: TRBV11-2; j_call: TRBJ1-3; cdr3_length: 14; cdr3_aa: CASSQVETGNTIYF; cdr3_nt: TGTGCCAGCAGCCAAGTAGAAACTGGAAACACCATATATTTT
d_call: .; clone_size: .; v_call: TRBV7-6; j_call: TRBJ1-4; cdr3_length: 15; cdr3_aa: CASSLVGAGPEKLFF; cdr3_nt: TGTGCCAGCAGCTTAGTTGGAGCCGGTCCTGAAAAACTGTTTTTT
d_call: TRBD1; clone_size: .; v_call: TRBV15; j_call: TRBJ2-1; cdr3_length: 17; cdr3_aa: CATSTKYPGQGWNEQFF; cdr3_nt: TGTGCCACCAGCACAAAATACCCGGGACAGGGTTGGAATGAGCAGTTCTTC
d_call: TRBD1; clone_size: .; v_call: TRBV18; j_call: TRBJ1-4; cdr3_length: 15; cdr3_aa: CASSPPGQDNEKLFF; cdr3_nt: TGTGCCAGCTCACCTCCGGGACAGGATAATGAAAAACTGTTTTTT
d_call: TRBD2; clone_size: .; v_call: TRBV5-4; j_call: TRBJ2-1; cdr3_length: 16; cdr3_aa: CASSFGGTSEANEQFF; cdr3_nt: TGTGCCAGCAGCTTTGGGGGTACTAGCGAGGCCAATGAGCAGTTCTTC
d_call: TRBD1; clone_size: .; v_call: TRBV28; j_call: TRBJ1-5; cdr3_length: 15; cdr3_aa: CASRWTGLRNQPQHF; cdr3_nt: TGTGCCAGCAGATGGACAGGGTTGCGCAATCAGCCCCAGCATTTT
d_call: TRBD1; clone_size: .; v_call: TRBV19; j_call: TRBJ1-5; cdr3_length: 18; cdr3_aa: CASSIDLGQGRMNQPQHF; cdr3_nt: TGTGCCAGTAGTATAGATCTAGGACAGGGGAGAATGAATCAGCCCCAGCATTTT
d_call: TRBD2; clone_size: .; v_call: TRBV20-1; j_call: TRBJ2-1; cdr3_length: 15; cdr3_aa: CSASRSGVPYNEQFF; cdr3_nt: TGCAGTGCTAGTCGTAGCGGGGTCCCCTACAATGAGCAGTTCTTC
d_call: .; clone_size: .; v_call: TRBV15; j_call: TRBJ1-1; cdr3_length: 15; cdr3_aa: CATSREGALRPEAFF; cdr3_nt: TGTGCCACCAGCAGAGAGGGGGCTCTAAGGCCTGAAGCTTTCTTT
d_call: .; clone_size: .; v_call: TRBV29-1; j_call: TRBJ2-5; cdr3_length: 13; cdr3_aa: CSVASHFQETQYF; cdr3_nt: TGCAGCGTTGCATCCCACTTCCAAGAGACCCAGTACTTC
d_call: TRBD1; clone_size: .; v_call: TRBV5-8; j_call: TRBJ1-2; cdr3_length: 15; cdr3_aa: CASSFPGTGLKGYTF; cdr3_nt: TGTGCCAGCAGCTTTCCCGGGACAGGGCTGAAAGGCTACACCTTC
d_call: TRBD2; clone_size: .; v_call: TRBV2; j_call: TRBJ2-1; cdr3_length: 15; cdr3_aa: CASSDQLASHNEQFF; cdr3_nt: TGTGCCAGCAGTGATCAACTAGCGTCGCACAATGAGCAGTTCTTC
d_call: .; clone_size: .; v_call: TRBV9; j_call: TRBJ2-7; cdr3_length: 15; cdr3_aa: CASSVAGVSSYEQYF; cdr3_nt: TGTGCCAGCAGCGTAGCAGGCGTAAGCTCCTACGAGCAGTACTTC
d_call: TRBD2; clone_size: .; v_call: TRBV6-5; j_call: TRBJ2-2; cdr3_length: 15; cdr3_aa: CASSHGGAGPRELFF; cdr3_nt: TGTGCCAGCAGTCACGGGGGGGCGGGCCCACGGGAGCTGTTTTTT
d_call: TRBD1; clone_size: .; v_call: TRBV6-6; j_call: TRBJ1-4; cdr3_length: 16; cdr3_aa: CASSYAGQGGNEKLFF; cdr3_nt: TGTGCCAGCAGTTATGCAGGACAGGGAGGTAATGAAAAACTGTTTTTT
d_call: TRBD1; clone_size: .; v_call: TRBV28; j_call: TRBJ1-2; cdr3_length: 14; cdr3_aa: CASTTGQGSYGYTF; cdr3_nt: TGTGCCAGCACAACGGGACAGGGAAGCTATGGCTACACCTTC
d_call: .; clone_size: .; v_call: TRBV5-1; j_call: TRBJ2-2; cdr3_length: 15; cdr3_aa: CASSSGQTHTGELFF; cdr3_nt: TGCGCCAGCAGCAGCGGACAGACCCACACCGGGGAGCTGTTTTTT
d_call: TRBD2; clone_size: .; v_call: TRBV10-3; j_call: TRBJ2-2; cdr3_length: 18; cdr3_aa: CAISGVGKTSDDTGELFF; cdr3_nt: TGTGCCATCAGTGGAGTGGGCAAAACTAGCGATGACACCGGGGAGCTGTTTTTT
d_call: TRBD2; clone_size: .; v_call: TRBV19; j_call: TRBJ2-7; cdr3_length: 16; cdr3_aa: CASSPRGAGGLNEQYF; cdr3_nt: TGTGCCAGTAGTCCCCGTGGAGCGGGAGGGCTAAACGAGCAGTACTTC
d_call: TRBD2; clone_size: .; v_call: TRBV5-4; j_call: TRBJ2-3; cdr3_length: 15; cdr3_aa: CASSRTSGSTDTQYF; cdr3_nt: TGTGCCAGCAGCCGGACTAGCGGGAGCACAGATACGCAGTATTTT
d_call: TRBD2; clone_size: .; v_call: TRBV5-1; j_call: TRBJ2-1; cdr3_length: 14; cdr3_aa: CASSPQREHNEQFF; cdr3_nt: TGCGCCAGCAGCCCCCAGCGGGAGCACAATGAGCAGTTCTTC
d_call: .; clone_size: .; v_call: TRBV6-5; j_call: TRBJ2-7; cdr3_length: 14; cdr3_aa: CASSRREGSYEQYF; cdr3_nt: TGTGCCAGCAGCCGTCGGGAAGGATCCTACGAGCAGTACTTC
d_call: TRBD1; clone_size: .; v_call: TRBV2; j_call: TRBJ1-1; cdr3_length: 15; cdr3_aa: CASTRDRGDNTEAFF; cdr3_nt: TGTGCCAGCACCCGGGACAGGGGAGACAACACTGAAGCTTTCTTT
d_call: .; clone_size: few; v_call: TRBV7-8; j_call: TRBJ1-4; cdr3_length: 14; cdr3_aa: CASSLTQREEKLFF; cdr3_nt: TGTGCCAGCAGCTTGACACAACGGGAGGAAAAACTGTTTTTT
d_call: TRBD1; clone_size: .; v_call: TRBV18; j_call: TRBJ1-3; cdr3_length: 15; cdr3_aa: CASSPGQGAGNTIYF; cdr3_nt: TGTGCCAGCTCTCCTGGACAGGGAGCTGGAAACACCATATATTTT
d_call: TRBD2; clone_size: .; v_call: TRBV19; j_call: TRBJ2-7; cdr3_length: 14; cdr3_aa: CASSLRAGRYEQYF; cdr3_nt: TGTGCCAGTAGTTTGAGAGCGGGGCGCTACGAGCAGTACTTC
d_call: .; clone_size: .; v_call: TRBV5-1; j_call: TRBJ1-1; cdr3_length: 15; cdr3_aa: CASSPEQGGDTEAFF; cdr3_nt: TGCGCCAGCAGTCCTGAACAGGGAGGGGACACTGAAGCTTTCTTT
d_call: .; clone_size: .; v_call: TRBV5-6; j_call: TRBJ2-5; cdr3_length: 16; cdr3_aa: CASSSLQGGTTMTQYF; cdr3_nt: TGTGCCAGCAGCTCGCTACAGGGGGGGACTACAATGACCCAGTACTTC
d_call: TRBD2; clone_size: .; v_call: TRBV18; j_call: TRBJ2-1; cdr3_length: 13; cdr3_aa: CASRTSGNLEQFF; cdr3_nt: TGTGCCAGCCGGACTAGCGGGAACCTTGAGCAGTTCTTC
d_call: TRBD1; clone_size: once; v_call: TRBV2; j_call: TRBJ1-3; cdr3_length: 17; cdr3_aa: CASSEAPLDRGGNTIYF; cdr3_nt: TGTGCCAGCAGTGAAGCCCCGCTAGACAGGGGGGGTAACACCATATATTTT
d_call: .; clone_size: .; v_call: TRBV5-6; j_call: TRBJ2-7; cdr3_length: 14; cdr3_aa: CASSLVSMVQEQYF; cdr3_nt: TGTGCCAGCAGCTTGGTTTCCATGGTTCAGGAGCAGTACTTC
d_call: .; clone_size: .; v_call: TRBV6-5; j_call: TRBJ2-3; cdr3_length: 15; cdr3_aa: CASSYSTPVPDTQYF; cdr3_nt: TGTGCCAGCAGTTACTCGACACCGGTTCCAGATACGCAGTATTTT
d_call: TRBD1; clone_size: once; v_call: TRBV4-1; j_call: TRBJ1-1; cdr3_length: 17; cdr3_aa: CASSQEGGTGARTEAFF; cdr3_nt: TGCGCCAGCAGCCAAGAAGGCGGGACAGGGGCAAGGACTGAAGCTTTCTTT
d_call: TRBD1; clone_size: .; v_call: TRBV6-5; j_call: TRBJ2-7; cdr3_length: 15; cdr3_aa: CASRLGTGWSYEQYF; cdr3_nt: TGTGCCAGCAGGCTCGGGACAGGGTGGTCCTACGAGCAGTACTTC
d_call: .; clone_size: .; v_call: TRBV6-5; j_call: TRBJ2-3; cdr3_length: 15; cdr3_aa: CASAPQGRATDTQYF; cdr3_nt: TGTGCCAGCGCCCCGCAGGGCCGCGCCACAGATACGCAGTATTTT
d_call: .; clone_size: .; v_call: TRBV6-5; j_call: TRBJ1-2; cdr3_length: 14; cdr3_aa: CASRFPGGDYGYTF; cdr3_nt: TGTGCCAGCAGATTCCCCGGGGGGGACTATGGCTACACCTTC